These 8 T cell receptor beta chains originate from one sample sequenced in a study of shared clonotypes between healthy human individuals. The table came from immunoSEQ multiplex PCR; TCRdb's copy has only in-frame clones and leaves some out. The data show under 1,100,000 clones, around 82% seen once. The source material was memory CD4+ T cells from PBMCs. Subset of the sample: CD45RA-negative fraction. These receptors all come from a man aged 18 to 29 in good health. Some clones in this sample may be carry-over from other donors' samples.

As to this clone: This CDR3 is also generated by other DNA sequences in the sample. The chain's CDR3 is CASSLQGYEQYF. For the CDR3, the DNA is TGTGCCAGCAGTTTACAGGGGTACGAGCAGTACTTC. The gene calls are TRBV6-1 and TRBJ2-7, with 7 positions matching TRBD1. V lost 5 bases and J lost 4; bases outside the gene matches: 2. This CDR3 has 12 residues. CDR1 and CDR2 from the germline V gene are MNHNS and SASEGT.

This clone was recorded a few times. The rearrangement uses TRBV10-3 and TRBJ2-7; TRBD1 aligns across 7 bases. Looked up from germline, CDR1 is ENHRY and CDR2 is SYGVKD. The CDR3 is made up of 11 amino acids. With 11 bases clipped from V and 3 bases from J, the junction kept 4 bases outside the gene matches. The CDR3 loop is CAVSGGYEQYF. Written as DNA, the CDR3 is TGTGCCGTCTCAGGGGGCTACGAGCAGTACTTC.

This clone has a single count. The chain has TRBV11-3 and TRBJ2-2; 10 positions agree with TRBD2. CDR3 length: 17 residues. The J segment lost 0 bases and the V segment lost 5 bases, leaving 6 bases of the junction unmatched. CDR1 SGHNT and CDR2 YENEEA come from the germline V gene. CDR3 in amino acids: CASSPGTSASNTGELFF. CDR3 bases: TGTGCCAGCAGCCCCGGGACTAGCGCGTCGAACACCGGGGAGCTGTTTTTT.

The rearrangement uses TRBV27 and TRBJ1-2, with D possibly matching TRBD1 (5 bases). Germline CDR1 MNHEY, CDR2 SMNVEV (reference sequence). With 6 bases removed from V and 2 bases from J, the gap between germline ends came to 16 bases. CDR3 length equals 15 residues. This CDR3 reads CASRSRPGRNYGYTF. In DNA, the CDR3 is TGTGCCAGCAGGTCACGTCCGGGACGAAACTATGGCTACACCTTC.

Comment on this clone: Additional DNA sequences in this sample encode the identical CDR3. The chain recombines TRBV15 with TRBJ2-2; D is undetermined. This CDR3 spans 14 amino acids. The ends were cut back, 0 bases at V and 1 base at J, with 3 bases in the middle. Germline V gene data show CDR1 as LNHNV and CDR2 as YYDKDF (reference sequence). The CDR3 nucleotides are TGTGCCACCAGCAGAGATCGGAACACCGGGGAGCTGTTTTTT. Protein sequence: CATSRDRNTGELFF.

CDR3 coding DNA: TGCAGCGTTGTAGGTGGGGGGGAGACCCAGTACTTC. It encodes CSVVGGGETQYF. The chain recombines TRBV29-1 with TRBJ2-5, with D perhaps matching TRBD2 (6 bases). CDR1 and CDR2 (germline): SQVTM, ANQGSEA. With 4 bases removed from V and 5 bases from J, the gap between germline ends came to 11 bases. This CDR3 region has 12 residues.

Remarks on this clone: This may be a read error, as it is one base from a much larger clone. The same CDR3 arises from other DNA sequences in this sample as well. V gene TRBV7-8 combines with J gene TRBJ1-1; possibly TRBD1 for D (5 bases). The V gene lost 2 bases and the J gene lost 1 base, with 5 bases spanning the gap. The CDR3 contains 13 residues. CDR1 and CDR2 (germline): SGHVS, FQNEAQ. CDR3 sequence (DNA): TGTGCCAGCAGCTTACAGGGGAACACTGAAGCTTTCTTT. Residues: CASSLQGNTEAFF.

This clone was observed a few times. The J gene is TRBJ2-7, the V gene TRBV6-6; D is unclear. Trimming removed 3 bases at V and 6 bases at J, with 15 bases between. Germline CDR1 reads MNHNY; CDR2 reads SVGAGI (reference sequence). The length of the CDR3 is 14 residues. Here the CDR3 DNA reads TGTGCCAGCAGTTATTTAGCCAGAAATAGCGAGCAGTACTTC. Its translation is CASSYLARNSEQYF.